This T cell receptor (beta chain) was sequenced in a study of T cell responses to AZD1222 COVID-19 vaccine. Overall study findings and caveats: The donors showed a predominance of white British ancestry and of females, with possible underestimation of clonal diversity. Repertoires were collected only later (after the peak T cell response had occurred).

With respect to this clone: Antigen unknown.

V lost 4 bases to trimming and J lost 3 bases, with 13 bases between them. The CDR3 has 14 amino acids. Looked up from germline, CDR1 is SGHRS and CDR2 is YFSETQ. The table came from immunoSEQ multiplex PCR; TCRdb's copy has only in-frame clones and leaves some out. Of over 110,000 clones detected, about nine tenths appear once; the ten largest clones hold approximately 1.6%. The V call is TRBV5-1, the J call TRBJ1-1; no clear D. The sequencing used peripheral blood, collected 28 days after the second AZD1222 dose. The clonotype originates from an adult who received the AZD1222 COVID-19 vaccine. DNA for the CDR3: TGCGCCAGCAGCCACGGGTTGACTGACACTGAAGCTTTCTTT. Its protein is CASSHGLTDTEAFF.